The present entry profiles one T cell receptor (beta chain) with its context. Its antigen is still unknown. Libraries were prepared by immunoSEQ multiplex PCR; TCRdb keeps only in-frame clonotypes and omits some of them. The sample includes about 2.3 million clones, approximately 95% of them seen just once. The record originates from a study of shared clonotypes between healthy human individuals. The study, taken as a whole, reports: The naive CD4 repertoires of four donors were compared, and roughly 5% of clonotypes were shared.

With V trimmed by 3 bases and J by 6 bases, 13 bases remained unmatched. This CDR3 spans 19 amino acids. Germline V gene lookup returns CDR1 LGHNA and CDR2 YNFKEQ. This chain connects TRBV4-2 to TRBJ2-1; 14 bases align to TRBD2. Sequencing was carried out using naive CD4+ T cells from PBMCs. Subset in this sample: CD45RA+ positively selected. The receptor comes from a man aged 18 to 29 in good health. Some clones in this sample may be carry-over from other donors' samples. In DNA form, the CDR3 reads TGTGCCAGCAGCCAGACGGGACTAGCGGGAGTCTTGGGGTCCAATGAGCAGTTCTTC. Its translation is CASSQTGLAGVLGSNEQFF.